The 14 T cell receptor beta chains given below trace back to one sample, sequenced in a study of beta chain features in type 1 diabetes. What was sequenced were expressed TCRB transcripts, since all of the isolated RNA had been reverse transcribed. The data were produced by immunoSEQ multiplex PCR, yet TCRdb's version contains in-frame clones alone and is incomplete. The sample records hundreds of thousands of clones, around 16% being singletons. Sequences were obtained from naive CD4+ T cells from blood. The receptors here all came from a man aged 18 to 29 in good health.

V usage is TRBV6-5 and J usage is TRBJ1-5; D possibly corresponds to TRBD1 (6 bases). The germline V gene encodes CDR1 MNHEY and CDR2 SVGAGI. The V and J ends lost 5 bases and 4 bases respectively, with 12 bases between them. The CDR3 contains 14 residues. The CDR3 here is CASSTQGGNQPQHF. CDR3 nucleotide sequence: TGTGCCAGCAGTACACAGGGAGGGAATCAGCCCCAGCATTTT.

The CDR3 sequence is CASSISSGNTIYF. The CDR3, as DNA: TGTGCCAGCAGTATAAGCTCTGGAAACACCATATATTTT. The rearrangement uses TRBV28 and TRBJ1-3, with D hard to call. The CDR3 covers 13 residues. The germline V gene has CDR1 MDHEN and CDR2 SYDVKM. With 5 bases removed from V and 0 bases from J, the gap between germline ends came to 5 bases. Based on the CDR3 plus reference TRBV28 and TRBJ1-3, the full variable domain is DVKVTQSSRYLVKRTGEKVFLECVQDMDHENMFWYRQDPGLGLRLIYFSYDVKMKEKGDIPEGYSVSREKKERFSLILESASTNQTSMYLCASSISSGNTIYFGEGSWLTVV.

A few counts support this clone. The chain recombines TRBV25-1 with TRBJ1-1; 9 bases line up with TRBD1. The length of the CDR3 is 11 residues. Looked up from germline, CDR1 is MGHDK and CDR2 is SYGVNS. J lost 10 bases, V lost 5 bases, and 2 bases had no gene match. In DNA form, the CDR3 reads TGTGCCAGCAGTTCGACAGGGGGAGCTTTCTTT. This gives the protein CASSSTGGAFF.

In regard to this clone: Other nucleotide sequences from this sample produce the same CDR3. V and J are TRBV7-9 and TRBJ1-1; tentative D call: TRBD1 (6 bases). CDR1 SEHNR and CDR2 FQNEAQ come from the germline V gene (reference sequence). This CDR3 has 14 amino acids. V lost 6 bases to trimming and J lost 1 base, with 12 bases between them. In DNA, the CDR3 is TGTGCCAGCAGTTCCCAAGGGGGGAACACTGAAGCTTTCTTT. It encodes CASSSQGGNTEAFF.

The rearrangement joins TRBV18 to TRBJ2-1, with D hard to call. V lost 4 bases to trimming and J lost 4 bases, with 8 bases between them. Germline CDR1 is KGHSH and CDR2 is LQKENI. The CDR3 has 13 residues. Here the CDR3 reads CASSLTRYNEQFF. DNA for the CDR3: TGTGCCAGCTCACTGACTCGTTACAATGAGCAGTTCTTC.

This clone was observed a handful of times. The J gene is TRBJ1-4, the V gene TRBV7-2; D might be TRBD1 (6 bases). Trimming left V 0 bases short and J 7 bases short, with 12 bases between. CDR3 length: 15 amino acids. CDR1 is SGHTA, CDR2 FQGNSA, per germline. The CDR3 nucleotides are TGTGCCAGCAGCTTAGCTCTGGGGGCGGGTGAAAAACTGTTTTTT. Its translation is CASSLALGAGEKLFF.

For this clone: The same CDR3 can be traced to other DNA sequences in this sample. The V call is TRBV30, the J call TRBJ1-6, with D perhaps matching TRBD1 (5 bases). Germline V gene lookup returns CDR1 GTSNPN and CDR2 SVGIG (reference sequence). There are 14 residues in the CDR3. V was cut by 0 bases and J by 10 bases, with 13 bases left in between. The CDR3 here is CAWSVSGARSPLHF. In DNA form, the CDR3 reads TGTGCCTGGAGTGTATCTGGGGCAAGGTCACCCCTCCACTTT.

This clone has just a few counts. The rearrangement joins TRBV5-4 to TRBJ1-5; D gene unclear. This CDR3 is built from 13 residues. Deletions cut 0 bases from V and 10 bases from J, with 11 bases between. In germline, CDR1 is SGHNT, CDR2 YYREEE (reference sequence). The CDR3 sequence is CASSLGQDFPQHF. CDR3 DNA sequence: TGTGCCAGCAGCTTGGGCCAGGATTTCCCCCAGCATTTT.

This clone was found a few times. This same CDR3 is encoded by further DNA sequences in the sample. The V call is TRBV18, the J call TRBJ1-1, with D perhaps TRBD1 (5 bases). Germline V CDR1 and CDR2: KGHSH, LQKENI. V lost 3 bases, J lost 2 bases, and 7 bases lay in between. CDR3 length equals 13 residues. CDR3 nucleotide sequence: TGTGCCAGCTCACCGGGGGTTAACACTGAAGCTTTCTTT. Translation gives CASSPGVNTEAFF.

J is TRBJ1-2 and V is TRBV5-1, with 9 nucleotides matching TRBD1. V gave up 0 bases and J gave up 7 bases; unmatched junction bases: 10. CDR3 length equals 16 residues. CDR1 and CDR2 (germline): SGHRS, YFSETQ. DNA for the CDR3: TGCGCCAGCAGCTTGGATCCGGGACAGGGTGCCGGTGGCTACACCTTC. It yields the protein CASSLDPGQGAGGYTF.

The chain has TRBV28 and TRBJ2-7; 10 bases fit TRBD1. V dropped 6 bases and J dropped 3; count of bases not matched to a gene: 5. Germline CDR1 MDHEN, CDR2 SYDVKM. This CDR3 region has 14 residues. The CDR3, as DNA: TGTGCCAGCAGCCGATGGACAGGGGGCTACGAGCAGTACTTC. It encodes CASSRWTGGYEQYF.

In this sample, this clone turned up a few times. The chain uses TRBV10-3 and TRBJ2-3, with a possible D match to TRBD1 (6 bases). Trimming took 0 bases from V and 11 from J, leaving 12 bases between them. CDR3 length: 13 amino acids. Germline assignment: CDR1 ENHRY and CDR2 SYGVKD. CDR3 region: CAISESPQGWQYF. Written as DNA, the CDR3 is TGTGCCATCAGTGAGTCGCCCCAGGGGTGGCAGTATTTT.

This clone was seen a handful of times. The chain joins TRBV27 to TRBJ2-1, with 8 bases lining up with TRBD2. V shed 4 bases, J shed 0 bases, and the junction held 8 bases outside the gene matches. Germline V gives CDR1 MNHEY, CDR2 SMNVEV (reference sequence). This CDR3 comprises 17 residues. The CDR3, as DNA: TGTGCCAGCAGTTCTTCCCAGCGGGGGAGCTCCTACAATGAGCAGTTCTTC. Amino acids: CASSSSQRGSSYNEQFF.

V usage is TRBV7-9 and J usage is TRBJ2-2; D is ambiguous. Looked up from germline, CDR1 is SEHNR and CDR2 is FQNEAQ (reference sequence). Trimming removed 6 bases from V and 0 bases from J, with 11 bases in between. This CDR3 has 15 amino acids. CDR3 residues: CASRPTQANTGELFF. CDR3 bases: TGTGCCAGCAGGCCCACCCAGGCGAACACCGGGGAGCTGTTTTTT.